This TCR beta chain was documented in a study of blood T cells in healthy people across ages. As to this clonotype: The antigen remains unidentified.

Through a sample-barcoded 5' primer and a J-beta primer mix, a second PCR was run for roughly 7 to 11 cycles. From the 5' RACE reads, TCRdb called clonotypes with MiXCR, one entry per CDR3 protein. Of hundreds of thousands of distinct CDR3 sequences detected, around 24% appear once; the ten largest clones hold approximately 8.7%. Study findings and constraints: Long-lived donors exceeded aged donors in naive CD4+ cells and diversity. Roughly linear declines in TCR beta diversity per million T cells occurred with age.

Germline assignment: CDR1 MRHNA and CDR2 SNTAGT. Trimming removed 5 bases from V and 2 bases from J, with 13 bases in between. This CDR3 comprises 15 residues. These records were also assigned to another study, of T cells of mothers and their children.

The gene calls are TRBV6-4 and TRBJ2-1; D is perhaps TRBD1 (5 bases). This clonotype was sampled from a boy between 10 and 17 years old in good health. The sequenced sample consisted of blood. Here the CDR3 reads CASSKTGITYNEQFF. The DNA for the CDR3 is TGTGCCAGCAGTAAAACAGGTATCACCTACAATGAGCAGTTCTTC.